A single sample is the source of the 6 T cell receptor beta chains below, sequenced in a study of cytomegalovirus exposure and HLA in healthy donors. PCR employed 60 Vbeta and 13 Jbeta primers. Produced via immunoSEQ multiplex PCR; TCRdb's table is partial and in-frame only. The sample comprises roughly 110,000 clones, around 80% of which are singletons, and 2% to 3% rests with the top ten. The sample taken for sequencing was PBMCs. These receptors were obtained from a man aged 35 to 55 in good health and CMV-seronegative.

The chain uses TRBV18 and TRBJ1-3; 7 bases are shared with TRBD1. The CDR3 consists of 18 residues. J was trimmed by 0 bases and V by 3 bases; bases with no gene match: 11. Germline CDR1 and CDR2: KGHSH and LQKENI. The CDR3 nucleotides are TGTGCCAGCTCACCTCAACCGGGACAGATCTTCTCTGGAAACACCATATATTTT. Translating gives CASSPQPGQIFSGNTIYF.

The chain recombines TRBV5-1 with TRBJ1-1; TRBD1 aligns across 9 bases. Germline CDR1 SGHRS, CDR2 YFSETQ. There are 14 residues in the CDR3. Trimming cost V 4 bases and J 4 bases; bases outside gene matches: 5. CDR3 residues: CASSTTTGGTEAFF. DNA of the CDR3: TGCGCCAGCAGCACAACGACAGGGGGCACTGAAGCTTTCTTT.

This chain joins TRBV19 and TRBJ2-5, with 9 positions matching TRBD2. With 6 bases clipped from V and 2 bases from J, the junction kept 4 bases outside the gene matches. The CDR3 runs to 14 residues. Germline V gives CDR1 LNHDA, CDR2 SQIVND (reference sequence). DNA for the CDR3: TGTGCCAGTAGAAGCGGGGGGATTCAAGAGACCCAGTACTTC. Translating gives CASRSGGIQETQYF.

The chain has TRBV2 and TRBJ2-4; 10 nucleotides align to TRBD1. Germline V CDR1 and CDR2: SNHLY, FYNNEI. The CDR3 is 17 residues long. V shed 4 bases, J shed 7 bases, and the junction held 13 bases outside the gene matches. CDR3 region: CASSAPGQGPGWNIQYF. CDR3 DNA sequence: TGTGCCAGCAGTGCACCGGGACAGGGGCCCGGTTGGAACATTCAGTACTTC. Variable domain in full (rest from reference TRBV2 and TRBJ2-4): EPEVTQTPSHQVTQMGQEVILRCVPISNHLYFYWYRQILGQKVEFLVSFYNNEISEKSEIFDDQFSVERPDGSNFTLKIRSTKLEDSAMYFCASSAPGQGPGWNIQYFGAGTRLSVL.

CDR3 DNA: TGTGCCAGCAGTCCCCTGGACAGATACGAGCAGTACTTC. Translated, it gives CASSPLDRYEQYF. The chain has TRBV6-6 and TRBJ2-7, with D tentatively TRBD1 (6 bases). The V end was cut by 5 bases, the J end by 4 bases, with 12 bases between. CDR1 is MNHNY and CDR2 is SVGAGI in the germline V gene (reference sequence). The CDR3 consists of 13 residues.

CDR3 DNA: TGTGCCAGCAGTACCAGGGTAGAAGTCGCCGAGCAGTACTTC. The encoded protein is CASSTRVEVAEQYF. The genes are TRBV2 and TRBJ2-7; D might be TRBD1 (5 bases). The CDR3 has 14 amino acids. Germline V CDR1 and CDR2: SNHLY, FYNNEI. V was cut by 5 bases and J by 6 bases, with 17 bases left in between.